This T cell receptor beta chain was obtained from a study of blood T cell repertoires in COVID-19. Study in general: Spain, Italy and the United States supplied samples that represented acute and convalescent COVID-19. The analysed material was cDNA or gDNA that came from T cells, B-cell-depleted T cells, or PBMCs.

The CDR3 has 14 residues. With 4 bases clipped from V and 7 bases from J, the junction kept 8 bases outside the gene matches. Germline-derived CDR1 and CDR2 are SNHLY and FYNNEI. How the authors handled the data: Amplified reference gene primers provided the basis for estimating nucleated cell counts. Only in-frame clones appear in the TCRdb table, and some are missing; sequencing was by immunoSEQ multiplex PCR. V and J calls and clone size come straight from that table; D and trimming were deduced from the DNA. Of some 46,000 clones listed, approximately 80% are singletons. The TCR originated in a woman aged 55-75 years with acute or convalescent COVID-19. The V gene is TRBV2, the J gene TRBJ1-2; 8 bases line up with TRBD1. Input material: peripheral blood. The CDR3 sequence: CASSVGDRGSGYTF. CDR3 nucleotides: TGTGCCAGCAGTGTGGGAGACAGGGGCTCTGGCTACACCTTC.